This T cell receptor beta chain was retrieved from a study of response to subunit inactivated influenza vaccine. Study results and limitations: The authors suggested that every seasonal influenza vaccination recruits few new T cells.

In TCRdb, the RT-PCR reads were re-called with MiXCR into one record per CDR3 protein. The sample holds some 200,000 distinct CDR3 sequences, more than 10% seen once. V was clipped by 5 bases and J by 9 bases, with 17 bases between them. This CDR3 has 14 amino acids. Germline lookup yields CDR1 LGHNA and CDR2 YSLEER. As to this clonotype: Its antigen is not identified.

The same specimen was also included in a second study, on T cells expressing NK-cell markers. From that paper: Beta-chain TCR cDNA was generated via 5'RACE template switching with UMIs. Sorted CD3+CD56+NKG2C+, CD3+CD56+NKG2C- and CD3+CD56-NKG2C+ T cells supplied TCR beta repertoires. Where a handful of donors were concerned, these clonotypes also led the CD3+CD56-NKG2C+ fraction.

This clonotype was obtained from a man aged 50 to 60 who received an inactivated influenza vaccine. The gene calls are TRBV4-3 and TRBJ2-1, with a possible D match to TRBD2 (5 bases). This sample comprised CD8+ T cells sorted from PBMCs, obtained 11 to 12 days after vaccination. CDR3 residues: CASSKGRSAGEQFF. The CDR3 nucleotides are TGCGCCAGCAGCAAAGGCAGGAGTGCGGGTGAGCAGTTCTTC.